This T cell receptor beta chain stems from a study of T-cell memory formation after mild COVID-19. Findings and caveats of the study: Clones that contracted from day 15 to 85 had balanced CD4/CD8; later expanders were CD4+ biased.

Germline CDR1 reads SGHTS; CDR2 reads YDEGEE. The CDR3 sequence is 14 residues long. Trimming shortened V by 4 bases and J by 3 bases, and 14 bases separated the two germline ends. TCRdb analysed the 5' RACE reads with MiXCR anew, one entry per CDR3 protein. The data show approximately 250,000 distinct CDR3 sequences, around 15% seen once. Concerning this clonotype: The antigen remains unidentified.

The sequence was collected from a young man who had mild COVID-19 (a few samples of this study predate the infection). Cell type and time point are not known. Sample: PBMCs or a T cell subset sorted from them (not recorded which). V gene TRBV5-8 combines with J gene TRBJ2-7; D might be TRBD1 or TRBD2, each matching 5 bases. Written as DNA, the CDR3 is TGTGCCAGCAGCGGGGCCGGGGACGACTACGAGCAGTACTTC. Translation: CASSGAGDDYEQYF.